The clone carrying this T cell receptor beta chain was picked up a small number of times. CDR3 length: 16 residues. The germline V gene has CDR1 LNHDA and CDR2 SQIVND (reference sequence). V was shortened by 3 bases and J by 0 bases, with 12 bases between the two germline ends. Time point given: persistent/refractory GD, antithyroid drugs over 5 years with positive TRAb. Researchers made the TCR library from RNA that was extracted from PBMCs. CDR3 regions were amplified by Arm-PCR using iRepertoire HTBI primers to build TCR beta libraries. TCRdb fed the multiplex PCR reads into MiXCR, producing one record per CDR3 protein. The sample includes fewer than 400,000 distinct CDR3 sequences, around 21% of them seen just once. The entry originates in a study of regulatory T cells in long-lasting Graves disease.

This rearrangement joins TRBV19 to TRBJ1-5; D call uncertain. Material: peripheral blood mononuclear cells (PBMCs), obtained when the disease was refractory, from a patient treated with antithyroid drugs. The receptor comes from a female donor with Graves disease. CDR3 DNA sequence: TGTGCCAGTAGTATTCGACATTTCAATAGCAATCAGCCCCAGCATTTT. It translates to CASSIRHFNSNQPQHF.